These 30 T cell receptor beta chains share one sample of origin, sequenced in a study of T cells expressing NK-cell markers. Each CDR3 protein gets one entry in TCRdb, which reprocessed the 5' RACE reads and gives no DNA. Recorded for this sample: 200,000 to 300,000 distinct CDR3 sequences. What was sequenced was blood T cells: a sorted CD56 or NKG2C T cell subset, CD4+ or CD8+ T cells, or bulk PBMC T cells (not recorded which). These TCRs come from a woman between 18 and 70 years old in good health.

CDR3 amino acids: CASSGGSGANVLTF. This sequence joins TRBV5-1 and TRBJ2-6; TCRdb's D gene call, TRBD1, goes unchecked for lack of DNA. The V gene's germline CDR1 is SGHRS and CDR2 YFSETQ. The CDR3 has 14 amino acids.

This CDR3 reads CASQGESVQPQHF. V gene TRBV2 combines with J gene TRBJ1-5; as DNA is missing, the TRBD1 call by TCRdb cannot be tested. The V gene's germline CDR1 is SNHLY and CDR2 FYNNEI. The CDR3 length is 13 residues.

This CDR3 is CSARLTGNGSPLHF. The chain combines TRBV20-1 with TRBJ1-6; as DNA is missing, the TRBD1 call by TCRdb cannot be tested. From germline, CDR1 is DFQATT and CDR2 SNEGSKA (reference sequence). CDR3 length: 14 residues.

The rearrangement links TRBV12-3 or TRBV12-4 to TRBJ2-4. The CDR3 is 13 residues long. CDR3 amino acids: CASSLRGTDIQYF.

The CDR3 sequence: CAIAGRGEETQYF. This chain uses TRBV10-3 with TRBJ2-5; the TCRdb D gene call, TRBD1, has no DNA to confirm it. In germline, CDR1 is ENHRY, CDR2 SYGVKD. CDR3 length: 13 residues.

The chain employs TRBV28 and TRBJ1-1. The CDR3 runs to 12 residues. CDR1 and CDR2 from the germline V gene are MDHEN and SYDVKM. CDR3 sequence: CATSVVNTEAFF.

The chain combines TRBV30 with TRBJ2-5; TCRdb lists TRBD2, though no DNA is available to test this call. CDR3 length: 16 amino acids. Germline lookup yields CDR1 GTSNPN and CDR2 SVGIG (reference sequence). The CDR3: CAWSVWVAGKQETQYF.

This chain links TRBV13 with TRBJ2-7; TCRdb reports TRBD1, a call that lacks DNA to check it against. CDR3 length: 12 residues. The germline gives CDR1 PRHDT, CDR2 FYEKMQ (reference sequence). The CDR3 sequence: CASSARSYEQYF.

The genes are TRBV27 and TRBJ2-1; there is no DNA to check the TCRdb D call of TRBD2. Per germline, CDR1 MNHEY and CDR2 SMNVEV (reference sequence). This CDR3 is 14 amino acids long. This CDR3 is CASKGGRVGNEQFF.

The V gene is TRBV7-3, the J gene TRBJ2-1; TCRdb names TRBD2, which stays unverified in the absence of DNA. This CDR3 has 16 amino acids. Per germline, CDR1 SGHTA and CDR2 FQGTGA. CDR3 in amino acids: CASSQWTSGGLGEQFF.

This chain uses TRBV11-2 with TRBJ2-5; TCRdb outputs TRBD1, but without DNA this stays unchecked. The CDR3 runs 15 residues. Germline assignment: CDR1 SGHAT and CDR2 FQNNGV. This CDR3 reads CASSLHGQGRETQYF.

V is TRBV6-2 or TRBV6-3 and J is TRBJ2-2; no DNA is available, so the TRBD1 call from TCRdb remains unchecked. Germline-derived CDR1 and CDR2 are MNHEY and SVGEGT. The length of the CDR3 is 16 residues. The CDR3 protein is CASRGFRDTSNGELFF.

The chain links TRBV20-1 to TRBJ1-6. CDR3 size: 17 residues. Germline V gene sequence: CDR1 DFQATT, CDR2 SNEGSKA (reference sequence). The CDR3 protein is CSARDGTESSYNSPLHF.

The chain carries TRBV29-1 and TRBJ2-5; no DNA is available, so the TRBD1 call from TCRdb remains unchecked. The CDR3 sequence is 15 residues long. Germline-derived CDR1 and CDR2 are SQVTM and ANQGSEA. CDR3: CSARTGGSIQETQYF. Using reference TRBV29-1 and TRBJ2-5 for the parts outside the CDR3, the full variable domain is SAVISQKPSRDICQRGTSLTIQCQVDSQVTMMFWYRQQPGQSLTLIATANQGSEATYESGFVIDKFPISRPNLTFSTLTVSNMSPEDSSIYLCSARTGGSIQETQYFGPGTRLLVL.

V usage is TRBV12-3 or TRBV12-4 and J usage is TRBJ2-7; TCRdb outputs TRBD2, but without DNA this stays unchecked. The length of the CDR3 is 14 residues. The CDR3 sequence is CASAGTSGSYEQYF.

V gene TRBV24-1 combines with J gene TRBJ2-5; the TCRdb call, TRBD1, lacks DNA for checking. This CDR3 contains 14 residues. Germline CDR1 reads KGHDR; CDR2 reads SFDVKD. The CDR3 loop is CATSDPAAPETQYF.

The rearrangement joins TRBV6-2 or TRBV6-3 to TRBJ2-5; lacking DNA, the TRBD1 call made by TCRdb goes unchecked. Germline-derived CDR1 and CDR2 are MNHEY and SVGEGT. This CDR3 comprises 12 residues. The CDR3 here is CAARAREETQYF.

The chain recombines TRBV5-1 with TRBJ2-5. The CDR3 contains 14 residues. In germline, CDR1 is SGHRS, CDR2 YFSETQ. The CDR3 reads CASSHVAGPETQYF. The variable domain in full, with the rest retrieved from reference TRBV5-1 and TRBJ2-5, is KAGVTQTPRYLIKTRGQQVTLSCSPISGHRSVSWYQQTPGQGLQFLFEYFSETQRNKGNFPGRFSGRQFSNSRSEMNVSTLELGDSALYLCASSHVAGPETQYFGPGTRLLVL.

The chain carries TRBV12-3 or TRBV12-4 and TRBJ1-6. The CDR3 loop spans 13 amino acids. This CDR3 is CASSLSRVSPLHF.

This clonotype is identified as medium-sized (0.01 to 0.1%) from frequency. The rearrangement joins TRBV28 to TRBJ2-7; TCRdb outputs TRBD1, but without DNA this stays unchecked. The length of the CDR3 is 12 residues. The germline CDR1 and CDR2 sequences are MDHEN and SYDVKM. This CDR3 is CASTGTVYEQYF.

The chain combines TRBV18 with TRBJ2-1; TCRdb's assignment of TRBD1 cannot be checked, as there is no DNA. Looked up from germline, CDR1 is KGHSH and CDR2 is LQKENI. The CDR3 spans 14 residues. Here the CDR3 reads CASSPNRGRDEQFF. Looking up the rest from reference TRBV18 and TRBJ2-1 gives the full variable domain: NAGVMQNPRHLVRRRGQEARLRCSPMKGHSHVYWYRQLPEEGLKFMVYLQKENIIDESGMPKERFSAEFPKEGPSILRIQQVVRGDSAAYFCASSPNRGRDEQFFGPGTRLTVL.

CDR3 protein: CASSDSSGASTDTQYF. V gene TRBV2 combines with J gene TRBJ2-3; the D gene TCRdb calls, TRBD2, cannot be checked with no DNA. The CDR3 covers 16 residues. Germline CDR1 SNHLY, CDR2 FYNNEI.

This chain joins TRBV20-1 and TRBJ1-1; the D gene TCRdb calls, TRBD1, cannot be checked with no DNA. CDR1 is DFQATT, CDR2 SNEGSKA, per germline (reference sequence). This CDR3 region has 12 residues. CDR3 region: CSARVRESVAFF.

The CDR3 region is CASSFGWGPSSYEQYF. V is TRBV5-5 and J is TRBJ2-7; TCRdb calls TRBD1, which cannot be checked without DNA. The CDR3 length is 16 residues. Germline CDR1 and CDR2: SGHKS and YYEKEE (reference sequence). Full variable domain (outside the CDR3, taken from reference TRBV5-5 and TRBJ2-7): DAGVTQSPTHLIKTRGQQVTLRCSPISGHKSVSWYQQVLGQGPQFIFQYYEKEERGRGNFPDRFSARQFPNYSSELNVNALLLGDSALYLCASSFGWGPSSYEQYFGPGTRLTVT.

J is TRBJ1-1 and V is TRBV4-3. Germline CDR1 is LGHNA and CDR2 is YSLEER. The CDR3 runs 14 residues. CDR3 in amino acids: CASSQGDLGTEAFF.

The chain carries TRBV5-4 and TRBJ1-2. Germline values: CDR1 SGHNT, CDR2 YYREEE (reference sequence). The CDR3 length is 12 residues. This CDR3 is CASIGSNYGYTF.

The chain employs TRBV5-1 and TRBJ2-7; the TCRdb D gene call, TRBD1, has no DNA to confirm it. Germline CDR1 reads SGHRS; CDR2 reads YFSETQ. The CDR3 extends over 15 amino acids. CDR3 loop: CASSFAPGSSYEQYF.

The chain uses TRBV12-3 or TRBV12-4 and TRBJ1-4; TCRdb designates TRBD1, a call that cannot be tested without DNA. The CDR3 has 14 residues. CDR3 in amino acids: CASSFSGVDEKLFF.

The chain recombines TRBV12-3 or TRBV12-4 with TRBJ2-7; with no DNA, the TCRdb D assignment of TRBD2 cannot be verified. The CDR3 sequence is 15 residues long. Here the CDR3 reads CASSPRQGGDYEQYF.

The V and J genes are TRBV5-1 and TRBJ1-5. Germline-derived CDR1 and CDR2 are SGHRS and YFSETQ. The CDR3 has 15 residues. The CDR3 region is CASSFRGDSNQPQHF.